This T cell receptor (beta chain) emerged from a study of cytotoxic CD8 clonotypes in ibrutinib-treated CLL. Study findings and constraints: Patients had baseline clonality above age-matched healthy donors, and this clonality moved with circulating CD8+ T-cell counts.

To note about this clone: Its target is unknown.

The CDR3 contains 13 residues. Germline V lookup: CDR1 SGHDN, CDR2 FVKESK. Deletions cut 0 bases from V and 4 bases from J, with 6 bases between. Clones were sequenced by immunoSEQ multiplex PCR, and TCRdb holds only the in-frame ones, with some missing. The sample records about 300,000 clones, roughly four fifths being singletons. The sequence derives from a human donor with chronic lymphocytic leukemia. This material consisted of PBMCs, taken at disease progression, from a patient treated with ibrutinib. The chain links TRBV14 to TRBJ1-2; D ambiguous. CDR3 coding DNA: TGTGCCAGCAGCCAAGACTTTTTCTATGGCTACACCTTC. Its protein product is CASSQDFFYGYTF.